This is a list of T cell receptor beta chains from one sample in a study of OX40 agonist ivuxolimab in advanced cancers. TCRdb's copy holds only in-frame clones and misses some; the assay was immunoSEQ multiplex PCR. The sample lists about 71,000 clones, roughly 81% seen once, with more than 4% in the top ten. The sample was CD4+ or CD8+ T cells sorted from blood, taken in a trial of the OX40 agonist ivuxolimab. These receptors were taken from an adult with an advanced solid tumor such as melanoma, head and neck, liver or kidney cancer. Each CDR3 is given with its conserved first and last residue. A D gene is named only where the DNA matches it firmly. Clone sizes are given selectively: once, few, many, or a class where the clone is expanded.

J: TRBJ2-5
V: TRBV12-5
size: NA
D: NA
CDR3: CASAGGRETQYF
DNA: TGTGCTAGTGCCGGGGGCAGGGAGACCCAGTACTTC

J: TRBJ2-2
V: TRBV4-1
size: NA
D: TRBD2
CDR3: CASRASGGNTGELFF
DNA: TGCGCCAGCAGGGCTAGCGGGGGGAACACCGGGGAGCTGTTTTTT

J: TRBJ2-1
V: TRBV5-1
size: NA
D: TRBD2
CDR3: CASSPTGGTSGRRIGNEQFF
DNA: TGCGCCAGCAGCCCGACCGGAGGGACTAGCGGGAGAAGGATAGGCAATGAGCAGTTCTTC

J: TRBJ2-1
V: TRBV7-6
size: NA
D: TRBD2
CDR3: CASSRTSGSGIYNEQFF
DNA: TGTGCCAGCAGCAGGACTAGCGGGAGCGGTATCTACAATGAGCAGTTCTTC

J: TRBJ2-5
V: TRBV7-2
size: NA
D: TRBD2
CDR3: CASSLGLTGGLRETQYF
DNA: TGTGCCAGCAGCTTAGGCTTAACGGGGGGGCTCCGGGAGACCCAGTACTTC

J: TRBJ2-7
V: TRBV19
size: NA
D: NA
CDR3: CASSIWGGYEQYF
DNA: TGTGCCAGTAGTATCTGGGGTGGCTACGAGCAGTACTTC

J: TRBJ1-4
V: TRBV2
size: NA
D: NA
CDR3: CASSGDTNEKLFF
DNA: TGTGCCAGCAGTGGGGATACTAATGAAAAACTGTTTTTT

J: TRBJ2-2
V: TRBV5-1
size: NA
D: TRBD1
CDR3: CASSTDPLTGAGELFF
DNA: TGCGCCAGCAGCACGGACCCCTTAACAGGGGCCGGGGAGCTGTTTTTT

J: TRBJ1-2
V: TRBV6-5
size: NA
D: NA
CDR3: CASSYQGGYTF
DNA: TGTGCCAGCAGTTACCAGGGAGGCTACACCTTC

J: TRBJ2-3
V: TRBV14
size: NA
D: NA
CDR3: CASSRDFGTDTQYF
DNA: TGTGCCAGCAGCCGGGACTTTGGCACAGATACGCAGTATTTT

J: TRBJ1-1
V: TRBV18
size: NA
D: TRBD1
CDR3: CASSLGTADNTEAFF
DNA: TGTGCCAGCTCACTTGGGACAGCCGATAACACTGAAGCTTTCTTT

J: TRBJ2-3
V: TRBV25-1
size: NA
D: TRBD2
CDR3: CASSTSGSGSGTDTQYF
DNA: TGTGCCAGCTCGACTAGCGGGAGCGGTTCGGGCACAGATACGCAGTATTTT

J: TRBJ2-3
V: TRBV4-1
size: NA
D: TRBD2
CDR3: CASSQGVVAGSTDTQYF
DNA: TGCGCCAGCAGCCAAGGCGTAGTAGCGGGGAGCACAGATACGCAGTATTTT

J: TRBJ2-7
V: TRBV29-1
size: once
D: NA
CDR3: CSVSKEYEQYF
DNA: TGCAGCGTTTCGAAGGAATACGAGCAGTACTTC

J: TRBJ1-2
V: TRBV18
size: NA
D: NA
CDR3: CASSPGGDYGYTF
DNA: TGTGCCAGCTCACCTGGGGGAGACTATGGCTACACCTTC

J: TRBJ1-2
V: TRBV2
size: NA
D: NA
CDR3: CASTTQRNSYYGYTF
DNA: TGTGCCAGCACCACCCAGAGGAACAGTTACTATGGCTACACCTTC

J: TRBJ1-6
V: TRBV29-1
size: NA
D: NA
CDR3: CSVERDGNSPLHF
DNA: TGCAGCGTTGAACGAGATGGAAATTCACCCCTCCACTTT

J: TRBJ1-2
V: TRBV18
size: NA
D: NA
CDR3: CASSPTDRSYSYGYTF
DNA: TGTGCCAGCTCACCGACAGACCGTTCCTATTCCTATGGCTACACCTTC

J: TRBJ2-3
V: TRBV13
size: few
D: TRBD2
CDR3: CASSLVGLAGVSDTQYF
DNA: TGTGCCAGCAGCTTAGTCGGGCTAGCGGGGGTTTCAGATACGCAGTATTTT

J: TRBJ2-5
V: TRBV18
size: NA
D: TRBD2
CDR3: CASSQGGGREETQYF
DNA: TGTGCCAGCTCCCAAGGCGGGGGGCGGGAAGAGACCCAGTACTTC

J: TRBJ2-3
V: TRBV7-9
size: NA
D: NA
CDR3: CASSTGPFLQYF
DNA: TGTGCCAGCAGCACTGGACCCTTCCTACAGTATTTT

J: TRBJ1-2
V: TRBV10-3
size: once
D: TRBD1
CDR3: CAISQTGEGYTF
DNA: TGTGCCATCAGTCAAACAGGGGAAGGCTACACCTTC